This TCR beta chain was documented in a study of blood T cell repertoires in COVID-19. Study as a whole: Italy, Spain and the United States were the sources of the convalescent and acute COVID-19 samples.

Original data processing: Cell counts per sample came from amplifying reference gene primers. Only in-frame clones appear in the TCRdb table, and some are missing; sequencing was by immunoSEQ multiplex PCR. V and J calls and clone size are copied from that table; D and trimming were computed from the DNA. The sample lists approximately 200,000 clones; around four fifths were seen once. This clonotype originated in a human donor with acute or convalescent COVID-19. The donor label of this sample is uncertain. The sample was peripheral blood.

The CDR3: CATVSRGPSTDTQYF. The CDR3 bases are TGTGCCACTGTTTCCAGGGGGCCGAGCACAGATACGCAGTATTTT. The rearrangement joins TRBV27 to TRBJ2-3, with 8 bases aligning to TRBD1. Germline assignment: CDR1 MNHEY and CDR2 SMNVEV (reference sequence). Trimming cost V 10 bases and J 0 bases; bases outside gene matches: 9. CDR3 length: 15 amino acids.